The 5 T cell receptor beta chains presented below share a single source sample, sequenced in a study of Graves' ophthalmopathy and Graves' hyperthyroidism. Using RNA transcripts, the TCR beta CDR3 regions were amplified. HTBI primers served in a first-round RT-PCR, which a second-round multiplex PCR followed. MiXCR, applied by TCRdb to the multiplex PCR reads, yields one record per CDR3 protein. This table holds approximately 160,000 distinct CDR3 sequences, 37% found once. The sample comprised peripheral blood. The receptors come from a woman aged 40-49 years with Graves' ophthalmopathy.

The CDR3 nucleotides are TGTGCCAGCAGTTTAGCAACAGGGGGCCCGGAGGAGCAGTACTTC. It translates to CASSLATGGPEEQYF. The chain recombines TRBV12-3 or TRBV12-4 with TRBJ2-7; TRBD1 matches 9 bases. CDR3 size: 15 residues. The junction had 7 bases not matched to a gene; V was cut back by 0 bases and J by 7 bases.

This chain links TRBV19 with TRBJ2-5; TRBD2 aligns across 8 bases. The CDR3 contains 15 residues. The V segment lost 3 bases and the J segment 2 bases; nucleotides outside the gene matches: 5. Germline CDR1 reads LNHDA; CDR2 reads SQIVND (reference sequence). For the CDR3, the DNA is TGTGCCAGTAGTATCTACCTAGCGGGTCAAGAGACCCAGTACTTC. It specifies CASSIYLAGQETQYF.

The DNA for the CDR3 is TGTGCCAGCAGTCCAAGGGGGCAGGTGAACACTGAAGCTTTCTTT. This translates into CASSPRGQVNTEAFF. The V and J genes are TRBV6-1 and TRBJ1-1; 7 bases map to TRBD1. J lost 0 bases, V lost 5 bases, and 6 bases had no gene match. This CDR3 comprises 15 residues. Germline loops: CDR1 MNHNS, CDR2 SASEGT.

This clonotype was counted many times. The rearrangement links TRBV6-1 to TRBJ2-7; TRBD1 is a possible D gene (6 bases). With 7 bases removed from V and 7 bases from J, the gap between germline ends came to 14 bases. The V gene's germline CDR1 is MNHNS and CDR2 SASEGT. This CDR3 region has 12 residues. The chain's CDR3 is CASTGHRWEQYF. CDR3 nucleotide sequence: TGTGCCAGCACGGGACACCGATGGGAGCAGTACTTC.

This clonotype was found many times. In nucleotides, the CDR3 is TGCGCCAGCAGCCAAGTACTCGACATCGAAGAGACCCAGTACTTC. As protein: CASSQVLDIEETQYF. This chain joins TRBV4-3 and TRBJ2-5; D is uncertain. This CDR3 has 15 residues. Trimming removed 1 base from V and 3 bases from J, with 12 bases in between. Germline-derived CDR1 and CDR2 are LGHNA and YSLEER.